This TCR beta chain was captured by sequencing in a study of shared clonotypes between healthy human individuals (TCRdb year 2020). Describing the broader study: The cohort comprised two women and a few men aged 18 to 49 years. Blood TCR repertoires of four to six healthy adults were deeply sequenced to estimate repertoire size and the extent of clonotype sharing between individuals. Libraries were prepared and TCR repertoires were sequenced by different laboratories using diverse techniques, in order to increase sequencing depth and limit assay-specific biases. Leukapheresis yielded between about 0.94 and 8.9 billion PBMCs per donor.

TCR CDR3 regions were amplified from genomic DNA by multiplex PCR using the deep immunoSEQ assay. Genomic DNA extracted from each cell subset was distributed evenly over all wells of several immunoSEQ 96-well plates, and each plate served as one replicate. For unsorted PBMC, about 270 ng of genomic DNA, equivalent to about 30,000 T cell genomes, went into each replicate PCR. Ten immunoSEQ deep assay plates were used to sequence unsorted PBMC genomic DNA. The purified libraries were quantified using a Qubit 3.0 fluorometer, sized with a Bioanalyzer 2100, and then quantified again using the KAPA Library Quantification kit. A separate single-read 150-cycle Illumina NextSeq 550 flow cell was used to sequence each immunoSEQ 96-well plate. The original methods were these. Because the immunoSEQ output held only junctional sequences and lacked quality scores, the filtering could not match the filtering applied to full-length reads. Sequences were annotated with PyIR, a Python wrapper for IgBLAST v1.9, using IMGT germline references to assign V/J genes and CDR3. Any read was removed if the V/J assignment was weak (E-value above 1e-6), the CDR3 was missing, or the read contained stop codons, out-of-frame junctions, or ambiguous translated residues. A V3J clonotype was defined by an identical inferred V gene, J gene, and CDR3 amino acid sequence. Percentage overlap between repertoires was calculated by dividing the number of shared unique clonotypes by the size of the smaller repertoire. Three approaches were used to assess repertoire richness: RTK rarefaction, the Chao1 estimator, and Recon v2.1 estimates of unobserved clonotypes. The table was pulled from immuneACCESS by TCRdb, which kept in-frame rearrangements only. Such tables lose some clones; where checked, under half of the loss comes from unresolved V genes, and the rest has no known cause. That table supplies the V and J calls and clone size; D and trimming were determined from the DNA. The sample table records 490,000 or so clones; 70% to 80% of these occur just once. Approximately 12% of the sample lies in the top ten.

Notes on this clone: The target of this receptor is not known. No base-level quality is on record; no much larger clone is a single base apart.

The donors were healthy, HIV-negative adults with no recently reported acute infections or vaccinations. Every donor was a Caucasian adult living in Nashville, Tennessee, USA. For unsorted samples, 84 million or so PBMCs were counted, and genomic DNA was extracted using the QIAamp DNA Blood Mini kit. Blood was obtained by leukapheresis, after which PBMCs were separated by Ficoll-Histopaque density gradient centrifugation and cryopreserved in liquid nitrogen vapor phase. The cysteine opens and the phenylalanine closes a CDR3 of 16 amino acids. The DNA shown is the 48-base CDR3, in frame from base 1. Reading the germline V gene gives CDR1 KGHSH and CDR2 LQKENI. V sheds 3 bases and J sheds 3 bases, leaving 14 bases between their ends. Broad study findings and their caveats: The small number of donors limited the genetic and exposure-history diversity represented. Based on pairwise subsampling, the degree of clonotype sharing among donors was expected to be affected by sequencing depth. Sampling was restricted to blood, and TCR repertoires in tissue are likely to differ from TCR repertoires in blood.

The V and J genes are TRBV18 and TRBJ2-2, and TRBD1 may be the D gene, going by 6 matching bases. This sequence originates from a woman in her 40s in good health. Some clones in this sample may be carry-over from other donors' samples. Sequenced: PBMCs. DNA sequence: TGTGCCAGCTCACCCCCAGGGGCCCCTGACACCGGGGAGCTGTTTTTT. This gives the protein CASSPPGAPDTGELFF.